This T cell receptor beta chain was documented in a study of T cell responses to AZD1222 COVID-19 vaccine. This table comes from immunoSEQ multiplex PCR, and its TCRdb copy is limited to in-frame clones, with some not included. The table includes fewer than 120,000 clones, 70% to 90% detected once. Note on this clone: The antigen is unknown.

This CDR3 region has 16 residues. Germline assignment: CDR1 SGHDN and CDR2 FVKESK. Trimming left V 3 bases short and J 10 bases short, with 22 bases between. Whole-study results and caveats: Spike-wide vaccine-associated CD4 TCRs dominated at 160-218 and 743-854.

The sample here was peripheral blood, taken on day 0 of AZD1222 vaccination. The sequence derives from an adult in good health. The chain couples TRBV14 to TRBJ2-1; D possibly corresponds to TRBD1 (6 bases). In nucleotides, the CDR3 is TGTGCCAGCAGCCACCGCTTAGGAGTGGGGGCAAGCGAGCAGTTCTTC. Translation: CASSHRLGVGASEQFF.